The 19 T cell receptor beta chains in this list originate from one sample, sequenced in a study of blood T cells in healthy people across ages. The use of a sample-barcoded 5' primer and a J-beta primer mix characterized a second PCR of about 7 to 12 cycles. Each CDR3 protein is one row after TCRdb ran MiXCR on the 5' RACE reads. Of about 720,000 distinct CDR3 sequences listed, around 25% are singletons. The sample also formed part of further work on T cells of mothers and their children.

Specimen: blood. These receptors were collected from a boy younger than 18 in good health.

This clonotype was seen a handful of times. In DNA, the CDR3 is TGTGCCAGCAGCCCGAACGTTGGGACGGGAGAGACCCAGTACTTC. Translation: CASSPNVGTGETQYF. The genes are TRBV9 and TRBJ2-5, with D perhaps being TRBD1 or TRBD2 (5 bases each). Trimming removed 4 bases at V and 4 bases at J, with 17 bases between. Germline V gives CDR1 SGDLS, CDR2 YYNGEE. This CDR3 is built from 15 residues.

This sequence joins TRBV20-1 and TRBJ2-7; TRBD2 agrees at 11 bases. The tail of the sequence fits TRBJ2-1 better, so the J call may be wrong. This CDR3 has 14 residues. Germline V CDR1 and CDR2: DFQATT, SNEGSKA (reference sequence). The CDR3 is CSAPSGRLNNEQFF. As DNA, the CDR3 is TGCAGTGCCCCTAGCGGGAGGTTAAACAATGAGCAGTTCTTC.

This chain connects TRBV20-1 to TRBJ2-3; D is undetermined. Trimming shortened V by 1 base and J by 0 bases, and 5 bases separated the two germline ends. Germline V gene lookup returns CDR1 DFQATT and CDR2 SNEGSKA (reference sequence). CDR3 length equals 13 residues. CDR3: CSARVTSTDTQYF. CDR3 nucleotide sequence: TGCAGTGCTAGAGTGACCAGCACAGATACGCAGTATTTT.

The V and J genes are TRBV5-6 and TRBJ2-7; maybe TRBD1 (5 bases). The CDR3 covers 12 residues. Germline V lookup: CDR1 SGHDT, CDR2 YYEEEE. V lost 0 bases to trimming and J lost 6 bases, with 7 bases between them. In DNA, the CDR3 is TGTGCCAGCAGCTTGGCAGGGCGCGAGCAGTACTTC. This sequence encodes CASSLAGREQYF.

This clonotype was counted between two and nine times. The chain carries TRBV28 and TRBJ2-4, with D possibly TRBD1 on 6 matching bases. The CDR3 runs 17 residues. V was shortened by 6 bases and J by 2 bases, with 20 bases between the two germline ends. Germline V gene sequence: CDR1 MDHEN, CDR2 SYDVKM. This CDR3 reads CASSPWVAGVTKNIQYF. The CDR3 nucleotides read TGTGCCAGCAGCCCCTGGGTAGCAGGGGTGACCAAAAACATTCAGTACTTC.

This clonotype appeared a few times. The gene calls are TRBV7-3 and TRBJ2-5; D call uncertain. This CDR3 is 14 amino acids long. Germline CDR1 and CDR2: SGHTA and FQGTGA. The V gene lost 4 bases and the J gene lost 2 bases, with 11 bases spanning the gap. CDR3 nucleotide sequence: TGTGCCAGCAGCTCCACGGACGGGCAAGAGACCCAGTACTTC. It yields the protein CASSSTDGQETQYF.

The chain joins TRBV27 to TRBJ2-5; perhaps TRBD1 as D (5 bases). V was cut by 6 bases and J by 4 bases, with 18 bases left in between. The CDR3 totals 15 residues. CDR1 and CDR2 from the germline V gene are MNHEY and SMNVEV (reference sequence). The CDR3 protein is CASSVGDSLRETQYF. In DNA form, the CDR3 reads TGTGCCAGCAGCGTCGGTGACAGTTTAAGAGAGACCCAGTACTTC.

This clonotype came up a few times. The chain links TRBV20-1 to TRBJ2-5, with 9 bases identical to TRBD2. The J call may be incorrect, as the DNA end agrees better with TRBJ2-7. Germline loops: CDR1 DFQATT, CDR2 SNEGSKA (reference sequence). The length of the CDR3 is 13 residues. CDR3 amino acids: CSADIAGDDEQYF. As DNA, the CDR3 is TGCAGTGCTGATATAGCGGGAGACGACGAGCAGTACTTC.

The V and J genes are TRBV28 and TRBJ1-5; D is unclear. Looked up from germline, CDR1 is MDHEN and CDR2 is SYDVKM. The length of the CDR3 is 13 residues. Trimming removed 5 bases at V and 4 bases at J, with 9 bases between. CDR3 sequence: CASSHRMNQPQHF. The CDR3 DNA reads TGTGCCAGCAGTCACAGAATGAATCAGCCCCAGCATTTT.

This clonotype was observed a handful of times. This rearrangement joins TRBV27 to TRBJ2-5, with 7 bases matching TRBD2. The CDR3 runs to 16 residues. CDR1 and CDR2 from the germline V gene are MNHEY and SMNVEV (reference sequence). V gave up 6 bases and J gave up 3 bases; unmatched junction bases: 13. The CDR3, as DNA: TGTGCCAGCAGAGCGATAGGGAGGGCCGAAAAAGAGACCCAGTACTTC. This translates into CASRAIGRAEKETQYF.

This clonotype was recorded at least ten times. This chain uses TRBV12-3 or TRBV12-4 with TRBJ1-2, with TRBD1 identical over 8 bases. Losses at the gene ends were 6 bases for V and 3 bases for J; bases not matched to a gene: 3. The length of the CDR3 is 13 residues. The CDR3 loop reads CASSLTGDYGYTF. As DNA, the CDR3 is TGTGCCAGCAGCCTGACAGGGGACTATGGCTACACCTTC.

In this sample, this clonotype turned up a few times. This chain connects TRBV7-9 to TRBJ2-1; 16 positions match TRBD2. The CDR3 is made up of 17 amino acids. Germline V gene sequence: CDR1 SEHNR, CDR2 FQNEAQ (reference sequence). J was trimmed by 5 bases and V by 3 bases; bases with no gene match: 4. CDR3 nucleotides: TGTGCCAGCAGCTTCGGGACTAGCGGGAGGGGAGACAATGAGCAGTTCTTC. The encoded protein is CASSFGTSGRGDNEQFF.

With respect to this clonotype: Compared with germline, one end of the junction differs, possibly owing to a read error. The V and J genes are TRBV19 and TRBJ2-7; 9 bases are shared with TRBD1. This CDR3 is built from 14 residues. The germline CDR1 and CDR2 sequences are LNHDA and SQIVND (reference sequence). CDR3 bases: TGTGCCGGTAGTATTCAGGACAGGGGATACGAGCAGTACTTC. It encodes CAGSIQDRGYEQYF.

The genes are TRBV28 and TRBJ2-7, with D tentatively TRBD1 or TRBD2 (5 bases each). The CDR3 covers 15 residues. Germline values: CDR1 MDHEN, CDR2 SYDVKM. V lost 5 bases, J lost 4 bases, and 18 bases lay in between. DNA for the CDR3: TGTGCCAGCAGTCTAGGGACCGGCCGTATTTACGAGCAGTACTTC. It specifies CASSLGTGRIYEQYF.

The CDR3 coding sequence is TGTGCCAGCAGCGGAGCGGGGGCAAATGAGCAGTTCTTC. This encodes CASSGAGANEQFF. The genes are TRBV7-2 and TRBJ2-1, with TRBD2 identical over 8 bases. J gave up 7 bases and V 5 bases, and 4 bases lay outside the gene matches. Germline V gene lookup returns CDR1 SGHTA and CDR2 FQGNSA. This CDR3 is 13 amino acids long.

The chain carries TRBV24-1 and TRBJ2-5; no clear D. The DNA end is a closer match to TRBJ2-7, so the J assignment may be wrong. Germline V gives CDR1 KGHDR, CDR2 SFDVKD. This CDR3 contains 13 residues. CDR3 nucleotides: TGTGCCACCAGTGGGACGTTTTCCTACGAGCAGTACTTC. Protein product: CATSGTFSYEQYF.

This clonotype came up a few times. The chain uses TRBV29-1 and TRBJ1-1; D is unclear. Trimming pared 7 bases from V and 3 bases from J, leaving 15 bases between. Looked up from germline, CDR1 is SQVTM and CDR2 is ANQGSEA. The CDR3 is 13 amino acids. CDR3 protein: CSAYEFMDTEAFF. CDR3 nucleotides: TGCAGCGCCTACGAGTTTATGGACACTGAAGCTTTCTTT.

On this clonotype itself: The junction and the germline gene differ at one end; a read error may be behind it. The V gene is TRBV5-6, the J gene TRBJ2-7; D tentatively fits TRBD1 or TRBD2 (5 bases each). This CDR3 contains 15 residues. The germline CDR1 and CDR2 sequences are SGHDT and YYEEEE. CDR3 in amino acids: CASSLGGPGPYERYF. Written as DNA, the CDR3 is TGTGCCAGCAGCTTGGGGGGCCCGGGACCTTACGAGCGGTACTTC.

This chain connects TRBV18 to TRBJ1-4; possibly TRBD1 for D (5 bases). The CDR3 covers 16 residues. The V end lost 2 bases, the J end lost 8 bases, and 18 bases lay between the germline ends. Per germline, CDR1 KGHSH and CDR2 LQKENI. CDR3 protein: CASSPRQPQMMEKLFF. As DNA, the CDR3 is TGTGCCAGCTCACCAAGACAGCCTCAAATGATGGAAAAACTGTTTTTT.